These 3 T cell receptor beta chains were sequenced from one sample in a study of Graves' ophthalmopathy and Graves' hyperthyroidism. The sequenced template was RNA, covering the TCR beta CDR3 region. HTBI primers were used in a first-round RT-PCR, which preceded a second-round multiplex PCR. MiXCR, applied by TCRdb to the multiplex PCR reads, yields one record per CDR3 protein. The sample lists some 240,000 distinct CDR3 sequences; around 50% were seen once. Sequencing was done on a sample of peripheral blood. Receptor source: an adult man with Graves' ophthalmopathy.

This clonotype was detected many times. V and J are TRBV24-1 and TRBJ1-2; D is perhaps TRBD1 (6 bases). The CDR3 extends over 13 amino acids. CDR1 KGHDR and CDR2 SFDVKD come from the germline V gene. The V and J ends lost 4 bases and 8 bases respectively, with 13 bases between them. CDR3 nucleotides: TGTGCCACCAGTGACACAGGGTGGAAAGGCTACACCTTC. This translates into CATSDTGWKGYTF.

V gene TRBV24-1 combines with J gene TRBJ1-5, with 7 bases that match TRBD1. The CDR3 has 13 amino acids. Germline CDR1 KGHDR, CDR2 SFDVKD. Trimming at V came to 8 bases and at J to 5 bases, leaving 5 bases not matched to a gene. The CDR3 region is CATTGQADQPQHF. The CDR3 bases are TGTGCCACCACAGGACAGGCAGATCAGCCCCAGCATTTT.

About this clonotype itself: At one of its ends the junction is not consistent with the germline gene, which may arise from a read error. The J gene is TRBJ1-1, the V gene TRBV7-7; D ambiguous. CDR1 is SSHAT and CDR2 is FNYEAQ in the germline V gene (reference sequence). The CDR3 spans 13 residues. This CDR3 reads CASSRTQNTEAFF. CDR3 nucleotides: TGTGCTAGCAGCAGGACTCAGAACACTGAAGCTTTCTTT.